What follows are 29 T cell receptor beta chains derived from one specimen sequenced in a study of blood T cell repertoires in COVID-19. The protocol was immunoSEQ multiplex PCR, while the TCRdb copy is restricted to in-frame clones and leaves out a portion. The sample consists of roughly 100,000 clones, 82% of them appearing once. The specimen was peripheral blood. The receptors shown here come from a man aged 60 to 75 with acute or convalescent COVID-19.

J is TRBJ2-7 and V is TRBV18, with D possibly being TRBD2 (6 bases). CDR3 size: 14 residues. Germline V lookup: CDR1 KGHSH, CDR2 LQKENI. Trimming stripped 2 bases from V and 2 bases from J, with 10 bases between. The DNA of the CDR3 is TGTGCCAGCTCACCAGACTCGGGAGCCTACGAGCAGTACTTC. This gives the protein CASSPDSGAYEQYF.

For the CDR3, the DNA is TGTGCCAGCAGCCCTGGACTAGAGCACAATGAGCAGTTCTTC. It yields the protein CASSPGLEHNEQFF. The chain recombines TRBV7-3 with TRBJ2-1; 7 bases match TRBD2. In germline, CDR1 is SGHTA, CDR2 FQGTGA. The CDR3 sequence is 14 residues long. Germline trimming cut 5 bases from V and 5 bases from J; bases unmatched to any gene: 6.

As for this clone: It differs at one base from a far larger clone, so likely a read error. The chain joins TRBV24-1 to TRBJ1-5; 9 bases match TRBD1. The germline V gene encodes CDR1 KGHDR and CDR2 SFDVKD. CDR3 length: 14 amino acids. J gave up 0 bases and V 9 bases, and 2 bases lay outside the gene matches. CDR3: CATWTGDSNQPQHF. The CDR3 bases are TGTGCCACCTGGACAGGGGATAGCAATCAGCCCCAGCATTTT.

In DNA form, the CDR3 reads TGTGCCAGCAGCTCCTCTAGGCTGTCTACCTACGAGCAGTACTTC. Translating it yields CASSSSRLSTYEQYF. The chain couples TRBV7-9 to TRBJ2-7, with D hard to call. This CDR3 has 15 residues. V lost 4 bases, J lost 2 bases, and 15 bases lay in between. The germline V gene has CDR1 SEHNR and CDR2 FQNEAQ (reference sequence).

In this sample, this clone turned up once. The CDR3 sequence: CASSLVSAGGQEQFF. DNA of the CDR3: TGTGCCAGCAGCTTAGTGTCAGCGGGGGGCCAGGAGCAGTTCTTC. The genes are TRBV7-9 and TRBJ2-1; 9 bases are shared with TRBD2. V dropped 1 base and J dropped 10; count of bases not matched to a gene: 8. The germline V gene has CDR1 SEHNR and CDR2 FQNEAQ (reference sequence). CDR3 length equals 15 residues.

The chain has TRBV5-1 and TRBJ2-3, with a weak D call TRBD1 (6 bases). V lost 4 bases, J lost 8 bases, and 17 bases lay in between. Germline values: CDR1 SGHRS, CDR2 YFSETQ. CDR3 length equals 14 residues. The CDR3 DNA reads as TGCGCCAGCAGCCCCACAGGGAATGAGGGTACGCAGTATTTT. Protein product: CASSPTGNEGTQYF.

This clone showed up many times. The chain is built from TRBV5-6 and TRBJ2-7; D gene ambiguous. The CDR3 contains 13 residues. Trimming cost V 1 base and J 3 bases, with 8 bases left between them. CDR1 is SGHDT and CDR2 is YYEEEE in the germline V gene. The CDR3 protein is CASSLTASYEQYF. CDR3 nucleotides: TGTGCCAGCAGCTTGACGGCTAGCTACGAGCAGTACTTC.

Only one count was recorded for this clone. The chain couples TRBV19 to TRBJ2-5; 7 nucleotides match TRBD1. Germline V gene data show CDR1 as LNHDA and CDR2 as SQIVND (reference sequence). Trimming removed 4 bases from V and 2 bases from J; junction bases left unmatched: 1. The length of the CDR3 is 13 residues. The CDR3 is CASSTGQQETQYF. The CDR3 nucleotides read TGTGCCAGTAGTACGGGACAGCAAGAGACCCAGTACTTC.

Here the CDR3 reads CAWKRGQGRSYTF. CDR3 DNA: TGTGCCTGGAAACGGGGACAGGGTAGAAGCTACACCTTC. The chain has TRBV30 and TRBJ1-2, with 9 bases identical to TRBD1. V shed 4 bases, J shed 9 bases, and the junction held 9 bases outside the gene matches. CDR3 length: 13 amino acids. Germline lookup yields CDR1 GTSNPN and CDR2 SVGIG (reference sequence).

As for this clone: A junction boundary mismatches the germline segment, possibly from a read error. The chain carries TRBV7-9 and TRBJ1-2, with 9 bases fitting TRBD1. The CDR3 runs to 13 residues. Germline lookup yields CDR1 SEHNR and CDR2 FQNEAQ (reference sequence). The CDR3 nucleotides are TGTGCCAGCAGATTAGACAGGGGGTATGGCTACACCTTC. It translates to CASRLDRGYGYTF. The variable domain in full, completed from reference TRBV7-9 and TRBJ1-2, reads DTGVSQNPRHKITKRGQNVTFRCDPISEHNRLYWYRQTLGQGPEFLTYFQNEAQLEKSRLLSDRFSAERPKGSFSTLEIQRTEQGDSAMYLCASRLDRGYGYTFGSGTRLTVV.

The count of this clone is one. This chain connects TRBV5-4 to TRBJ1-1; D gene unclear. There are 14 residues in the CDR3. The V end lost 5 bases, the J end lost 5 bases, and 16 bases lay between the germline ends. Germline loops: CDR1 SGHNT, CDR2 YYREEE (reference sequence). CDR3 nucleotide sequence: TGTGCCAGCAGAAAGGGCCCGGAGGTAACTGAAGCTTTCTTT. Protein: CASRKGPEVTEAFF.

CDR3 sequence reads: CASISGMRTEAFF. CDR3 nucleotides: TGTGCCAGCATTTCAGGGATGAGGACTGAAGCTTTCTTT. The chain employs TRBV28 and TRBJ1-1; maybe TRBD1 (5 bases). Germline V gives CDR1 MDHEN, CDR2 SYDVKM. Trimming pared 7 bases from V and 5 bases from J, leaving 14 bases between. The CDR3 contains 13 residues.

The chain uses TRBV19 and TRBJ1-2, with D hard to call. Germline CDR1 and CDR2: LNHDA and SQIVND (reference sequence). Deletions cut 7 bases from V and 5 bases from J, with 23 bases between. This CDR3 spans 16 amino acids. CDR3 residues: CASTQLETSLSYGYTF. The CDR3 nucleotides are TGTGCCAGTACCCAACTCGAAACGTCCCTGTCTTATGGCTACACCTTC. The variable domain in full, with the rest retrieved from reference TRBV19 and TRBJ1-2, is DGGITQSPKYLFRKEGQNVTLSCEQNLNHDAMYWYRQDPGQGLRLIYYSQIVNDFQKGDIAEGYSVSREKKESFPLTVTSAQKNPTAFYLCASTQLETSLSYGYTFGSGTRLTVV.

The count of this clone is one. The chain uses TRBV6-5 and TRBJ2-1, with D possibly matching TRBD2 (5 bases). Trimming removed 0 bases from V and 10 bases from J, with 13 bases in between. The CDR3 is 14 residues long. The germline V gene encodes CDR1 MNHEY and CDR2 SVGAGI. This CDR3 reads CASSYSSRGFEQFF. In nucleotides, the CDR3 is TGTGCCAGCAGTTACTCGAGCCGGGGTTTCGAGCAGTTCTTC.

The rearrangement joins TRBV10-1 to TRBJ2-1, with 10 nucleotides matching TRBD2. Germline V gene sequence: CDR1 WNHNN, CDR2 SYGVQD (reference sequence). This CDR3 region has 14 residues. V was pared by 7 bases and J by 8 bases, with 8 bases of the junction left unmatched. The CDR3 is CASKASGGDDEQFF. As DNA, the CDR3 is TGCGCCAGCAAGGCTAGCGGGGGAGACGATGAGCAGTTCTTC.

The chain is built from TRBV29-1 and TRBJ2-7, with D possibly matching TRBD2 (7 bases). CDR1 SQVTM and CDR2 ANQGSEA come from the germline V gene. V dropped 4 bases and J dropped 3 bases, with 16 bases sitting between them. The CDR3 is 14 amino acids. DNA for the CDR3: TGCAGCGTTGTAGGGGGGGCCGGGGTCTACGAGCAGTACTTC. Translation: CSVVGGAGVYEQYF.

V gene TRBV5-1 combines with J gene TRBJ1-1; no reliable D call. Germline lookup yields CDR1 SGHRS and CDR2 YFSETQ. The V end lost 4 bases, the J end lost 1 base, and 17 bases lay between the germline ends. The CDR3 spans 16 residues. CDR3 coding DNA: TGCGCCAGCAGCCCTAACCCCGGTCTTGGGAACACTGAAGCTTTCTTT. This codes for CASSPNPGLGNTEAFF.

This sequence joins TRBV7-2 and TRBJ2-2; 8 bases agree with TRBD1. The CDR3 has 17 amino acids. Trimming removed 6 bases from V and 7 bases from J; junction bases left unmatched: 16. Germline CDR1 SGHTA, CDR2 FQGNSA. The CDR3 region is CASSLDRAGGFGGELFF. CDR3 in DNA: TGTGCCAGCAGTTTGGATCGGGCAGGGGGCTTTGGCGGGGAGCTGTTTTTT. The full variable domain, in which reference TRBV7-2 and TRBJ2-2 provide the parts outside the CDR3, is GAGVSQSPSNKVTEKGKDVELRCDPISGHTALYWYRQSLGQGLEFLIYFQGNSAPDKSGLPSDRFSAERTGGSVSTLTIQRTQQEDSAVYLCASSLDRAGGFGGELFFGEGSRLTVL.

J is TRBJ2-2 and V is TRBV3-1 (or the pseudogene TRBV3-2); 7 bases line up with TRBD2. The trim removed 4 bases at V and 1 base at J, leaving 3 bases unmatched. The CDR3 covers 15 residues. Germline lookup yields CDR1 LGHDT and CDR2 YNNKEL (reference sequence). DNA of the CDR3: TGTGCCAGCAGCCCCTTAGCGGGGAACACCGGGGAGCTGTTTTTT. Its protein is CASSPLAGNTGELFF.

In this sample, this clone turned up a few times. V and J are TRBV9 and TRBJ2-2; tentatively, D is TRBD1 (5 bases). The length of the CDR3 is 16 residues. Per germline, CDR1 SGDLS and CDR2 YYNGEE. V was shortened by 2 bases and J by 2 bases, with 13 bases between the two germline ends. CDR3: CASSVVGAVNTGELFF. The DNA for the CDR3 is TGTGCCAGCAGCGTGGTAGGGGCGGTTAACACCGGGGAGCTGTTTTTT.

This clone came up once. The J gene is TRBJ2-7, the V gene TRBV24-1; TRBD1 is a possible D gene (6 bases). Deletions cut 4 bases from V and 3 bases from J, with 12 bases between. The CDR3 runs 14 residues. CDR1 and CDR2 from the germline V gene are KGHDR and SFDVKD. The CDR3 spells CATSDPDRYYEQYF. The CDR3 DNA follows: TGTGCCACCAGTGACCCGGACAGATACTACGAGCAGTACTTC.

The rearrangement links TRBV7-9 to TRBJ2-1, with 11 bases lining up with TRBD2. This CDR3 is built from 16 residues. V shed 5 bases and J 10 bases; nucleotides not matched to a gene: 13. Per the germline V gene, CDR1 is SEHNR and CDR2 is FQNEAQ (reference sequence). CDR3 sequence: CASSPRLAGNYREQFF. The CDR3 nucleotides are TGTGCCAGCAGCCCCAGACTAGCGGGAAACTATAGAGAGCAGTTCTTC.

This rearrangement joins TRBV28 to TRBJ1-2, with 9 bases identical to TRBD1. The CDR3 consists of 14 residues. Looked up from germline, CDR1 is MDHEN and CDR2 is SYDVKM. Trimming at V came to 6 bases and at J to 4 bases, leaving 6 bases not matched to a gene. The CDR3 spells CASRGQGGGYGYTF. For the CDR3, the DNA is TGTGCCAGCAGGGGACAGGGAGGGGGCTATGGCTACACCTTC.

The chain carries TRBV6-5 and TRBJ2-4, with 10 bases lining up with TRBD1. V gave up 7 bases and J gave up 7 bases; unmatched junction bases: 7. The CDR3 length is 14 residues. Germline CDR1 MNHEY, CDR2 SVGAGI. This CDR3 is CASTPPGQGNIQYF. CDR3 in DNA: TGTGCCAGCACCCCACCGGGACAGGGGAACATTCAGTACTTC.

This chain uses TRBV4-2 with TRBJ2-7; TRBD2 might be the D (6 bases). In germline, CDR1 is LGHNA, CDR2 YNFKEQ. The CDR3 has 17 residues. Trimming left V 0 bases short and J 2 bases short, with 17 bases between. The CDR3 spells CASSQDLLGSGTYEQYF. CDR3 bases: TGTGCCAGCAGCCAAGATCTCCTGGGTAGCGGAACCTACGAGCAGTACTTC.

J is TRBJ2-1 and V is TRBV6-4, with 10 bases matching TRBD1. CDR1 and CDR2 from the germline V gene are MRHNA and SNTAGT. There are 15 residues in the CDR3. J lost 5 bases, V lost 0 bases, and 1 base had no gene match. CDR3 in DNA: TGTGCCAGCAGTGACTCGGGGACAGGGGACAATGAGCAGTTCTTC. Its protein is CASSDSGTGDNEQFF.

This clone has just one count. CDR3 in amino acids: CASSTQGNGYTF. The CDR3 DNA follows: TGTGCCAGCAGTACGCAGGGGAATGGCTACACCTTC. The J gene is TRBJ1-2, the V gene TRBV27; D is possibly TRBD1 (6 bases). Germline lookup yields CDR1 MNHEY and CDR2 SMNVEV (reference sequence). The CDR3 has 12 residues. V gave up 5 bases and J gave up 6 bases, with 10 bases separating them.

V usage is TRBV27 and J usage is TRBJ2-7, with D perhaps matching TRBD1 (5 bases). The germline V gene has CDR1 MNHEY and CDR2 SMNVEV (reference sequence). The CDR3 is made up of 14 amino acids. With 5 bases removed from V and 2 bases from J, the gap between germline ends came to 13 bases. The CDR3 sequence: CASSRQGLPYEQYF. The CDR3 coding sequence is TGTGCCAGCAGTAGGCAGGGCTTACCCTACGAGCAGTACTTC.

The gene calls are TRBV15 and TRBJ2-2; D is perhaps TRBD1 (6 bases). Germline values: CDR1 LNHNV, CDR2 YYDKDF (reference sequence). The CDR3 is 14 amino acids. Trimming took off 4 bases at V and 1 base at J, with 7 bases between the two ends. The CDR3 sequence: CATSKGGNTGELFF. DNA for the CDR3: TGTGCCACCAGCAAAGGGGGGAACACCGGGGAGCTGTTTTTT.